What follows describes a single T cell receptor (beta chain). This specimen belongs to a study of blood T cell repertoires in COVID-19. The overall study: Researchers got acute and convalescent COVID-19 samples from the United States, Italy and Spain. PBMCs, B-cell-depleted T cells, or T cells were the source of the cDNA or gDNA that made up the material.

The table came from immunoSEQ multiplex PCR; TCRdb's copy has only in-frame clones and leaves some out. In the table there are about 220,000 clones, approximately 84% of which are singletons. Sequences were obtained from peripheral blood. The clonotype was recovered from a man aged 35 to 55 with active or convalescent COVID-19.

CDR3 DNA sequence: TGTGCCAGCAGTTTCTACGGACAGGGAGGGGAGGGAGCTTTCTTT. It yields the protein CASSFYGQGGEGAFF. The chain has TRBV28 and TRBJ1-1; 8 nucleotides match TRBD1. Trimming took 3 bases from V and 10 from J; bases not matched to a gene: 13. CDR3 length: 15 amino acids. Germline CDR1 MDHEN, CDR2 SYDVKM.